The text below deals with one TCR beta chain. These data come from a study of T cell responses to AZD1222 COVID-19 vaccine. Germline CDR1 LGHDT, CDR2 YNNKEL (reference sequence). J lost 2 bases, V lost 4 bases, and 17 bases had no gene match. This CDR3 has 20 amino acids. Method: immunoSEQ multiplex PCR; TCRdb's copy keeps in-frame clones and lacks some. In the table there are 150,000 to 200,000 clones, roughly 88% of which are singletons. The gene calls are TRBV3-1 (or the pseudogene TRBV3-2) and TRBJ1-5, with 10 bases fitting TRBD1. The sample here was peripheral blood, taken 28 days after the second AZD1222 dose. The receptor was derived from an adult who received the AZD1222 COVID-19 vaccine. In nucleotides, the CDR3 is TGTGCCAGCAGCCGATATACTGCCTGGGACAGGGGAAATCGCAATCAGCCCCAGCATTTT. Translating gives CASSRYTAWDRGNRNQPQHF.